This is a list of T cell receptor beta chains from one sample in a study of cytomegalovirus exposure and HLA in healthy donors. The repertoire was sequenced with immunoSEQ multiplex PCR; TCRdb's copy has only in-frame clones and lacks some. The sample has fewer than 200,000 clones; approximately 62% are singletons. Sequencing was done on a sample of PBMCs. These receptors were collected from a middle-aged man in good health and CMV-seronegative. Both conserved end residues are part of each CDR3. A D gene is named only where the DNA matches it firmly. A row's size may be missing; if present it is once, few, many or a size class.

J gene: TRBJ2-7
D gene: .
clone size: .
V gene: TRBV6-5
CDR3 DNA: TGTGCCAGCAGTTACTCGGGGGGTAGGGCCTACGAGCAGTACTTC
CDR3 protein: CASSYSGGRAYEQYF

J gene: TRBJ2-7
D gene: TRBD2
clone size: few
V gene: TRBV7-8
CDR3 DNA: TGTGCCAGCAGCTCCCGGGGGGTTGGCTACGAGCAGTACTTC
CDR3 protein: CASSSRGVGYEQYF

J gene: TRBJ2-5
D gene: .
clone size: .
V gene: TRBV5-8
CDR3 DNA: TGTGCCAGCCTGCGGGGAGGAGGGACCCAGTACTTC
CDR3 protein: CASLRGGGTQYF

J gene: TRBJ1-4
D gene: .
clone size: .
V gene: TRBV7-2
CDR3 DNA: TGTGCCAGCAGCCCCGCTTACAGGACCACCCATGAAAAACTGTTTTTT
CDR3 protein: CASSPAYRTTHEKLFF

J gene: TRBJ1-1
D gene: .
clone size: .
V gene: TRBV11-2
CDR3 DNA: TGTGCCAGCAGCTTAGATCTAGACTTTGTCACTGAAGCTTTCTTT
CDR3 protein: CASSLDLDFVTEAFF

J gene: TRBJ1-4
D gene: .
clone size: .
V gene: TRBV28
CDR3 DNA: TGTGCCAGCAGACGAGGGAGAGGTGAAAAACTGTTTTTT
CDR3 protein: CASRRGRGEKLFF

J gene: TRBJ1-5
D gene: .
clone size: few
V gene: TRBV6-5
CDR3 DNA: TGTGCCAGCAGTCTCGACAGAAATCAGCCCCAGCATTTT
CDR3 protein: CASSLDRNQPQHF

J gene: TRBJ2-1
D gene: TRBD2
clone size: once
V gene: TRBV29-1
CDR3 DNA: TGCAGCGTTGAGGCTAGCGGGGGGGCGTTTGAGCAGTTCTTC
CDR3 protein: CSVEASGGAFEQFF

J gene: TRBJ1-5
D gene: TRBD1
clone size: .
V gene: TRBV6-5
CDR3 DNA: TGTGCCAGCAGTTATACCGGGACAGGGCGACAGCCCCAGCATTTT
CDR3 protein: CASSYTGTGRQPQHF

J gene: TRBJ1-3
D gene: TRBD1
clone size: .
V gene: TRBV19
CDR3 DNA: TGTGCCAGTAGCGACAGGGGACTGAGCTCTGGAAACACCATATATTTT
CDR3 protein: CASSDRGLSSGNTIYF

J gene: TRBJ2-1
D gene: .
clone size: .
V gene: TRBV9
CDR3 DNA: TGTGCCAGCAGCTCCTTTCGGGATTTAGAATCCTACAATGAGCAGTTCTTC
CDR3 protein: CASSSFRDLESYNEQFF

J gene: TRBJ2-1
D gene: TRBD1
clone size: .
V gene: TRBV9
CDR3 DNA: TGTGCCAGCAGCGTCCGACAGGGGGAATACAATGAGCAGTTCTTC
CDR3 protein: CASSVRQGEYNEQFF

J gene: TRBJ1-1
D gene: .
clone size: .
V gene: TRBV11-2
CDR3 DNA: TGTGCCAGCAGCTTAGTCAGGAACACTGAAGCTTTCTTT
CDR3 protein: CASSLVRNTEAFF

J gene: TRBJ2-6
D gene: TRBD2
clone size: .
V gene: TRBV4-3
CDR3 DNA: TGCGCCAGCAGCCAAGCCCAACTAGCGGGGGGCCCCAACGTCCTGACTTTC
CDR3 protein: CASSQAQLAGGPNVLTF

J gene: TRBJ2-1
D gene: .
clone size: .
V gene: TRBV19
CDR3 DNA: TGTGCCAGTAGTATAGGACCTAATGGGCTTTACAATGAGCAGTTCTTC
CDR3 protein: CASSIGPNGLYNEQFF

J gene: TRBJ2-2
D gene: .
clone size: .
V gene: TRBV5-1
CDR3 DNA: TGCGCCAGCAGCTTGCCGGGGGCGAACACCGGGGAGCTGTTTTTT
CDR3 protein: CASSLPGANTGELFF

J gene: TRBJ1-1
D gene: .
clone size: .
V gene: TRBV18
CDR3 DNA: TGTGCCAGCTCAGCAGACAGGAACACTGAAGCTTTCTTT
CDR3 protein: CASSADRNTEAFF

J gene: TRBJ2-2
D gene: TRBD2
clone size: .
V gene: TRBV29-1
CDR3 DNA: TGCAGCGTGAGGACTAGCGGGGTGAACACCGGGGAGCTGTTTTTT
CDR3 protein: CSVRTSGVNTGELFF

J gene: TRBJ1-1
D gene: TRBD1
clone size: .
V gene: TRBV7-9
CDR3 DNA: TGTGCCAGCAGCTTACAGGGGGTTTACACTGAAGCTTTCTTT
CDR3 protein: CASSLQGVYTEAFF

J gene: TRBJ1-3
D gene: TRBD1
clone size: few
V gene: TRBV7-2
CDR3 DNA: TGTGCCAGCAGCTTAGCGCCGACAGGGGACGGAGGAAACACCATATATTTT
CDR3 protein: CASSLAPTGDGGNTIYF

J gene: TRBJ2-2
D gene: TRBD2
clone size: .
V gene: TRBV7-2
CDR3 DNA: TGTGCCAGCAGCCCACTAGCGGGGAACACCGGGGAGCTGTTTTTT
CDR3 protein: CASSPLAGNTGELFF

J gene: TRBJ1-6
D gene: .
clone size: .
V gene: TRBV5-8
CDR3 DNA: TGTGCCAGCAGTAGGACAGAGAATTCACCCCTCCACTTT
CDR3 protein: CASSRTENSPLHF

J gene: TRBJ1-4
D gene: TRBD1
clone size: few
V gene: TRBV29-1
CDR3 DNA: TGCAGCGTTGATGGGACAGGGGGCTTTGGTGAAAAACTGTTTTTT
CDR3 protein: CSVDGTGGFGEKLFF

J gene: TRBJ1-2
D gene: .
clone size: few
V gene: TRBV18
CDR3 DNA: TGTGCCAGCTCATCAGACAGGACCGGGGGCTACACCTTC
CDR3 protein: CASSSDRTGGYTF

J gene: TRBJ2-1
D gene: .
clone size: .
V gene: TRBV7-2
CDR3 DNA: TGTGCCAGCAGCTTAGCGGTGGCAGGGGATCAGGGTGAGCAGTTCTTC
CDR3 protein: CASSLAVAGDQGEQFF

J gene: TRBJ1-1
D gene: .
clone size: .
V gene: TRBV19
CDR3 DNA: TGTGCCAGTAGTTCACAGGGAAACACTGAAGCTTTCTTT
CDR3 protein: CASSSQGNTEAFF